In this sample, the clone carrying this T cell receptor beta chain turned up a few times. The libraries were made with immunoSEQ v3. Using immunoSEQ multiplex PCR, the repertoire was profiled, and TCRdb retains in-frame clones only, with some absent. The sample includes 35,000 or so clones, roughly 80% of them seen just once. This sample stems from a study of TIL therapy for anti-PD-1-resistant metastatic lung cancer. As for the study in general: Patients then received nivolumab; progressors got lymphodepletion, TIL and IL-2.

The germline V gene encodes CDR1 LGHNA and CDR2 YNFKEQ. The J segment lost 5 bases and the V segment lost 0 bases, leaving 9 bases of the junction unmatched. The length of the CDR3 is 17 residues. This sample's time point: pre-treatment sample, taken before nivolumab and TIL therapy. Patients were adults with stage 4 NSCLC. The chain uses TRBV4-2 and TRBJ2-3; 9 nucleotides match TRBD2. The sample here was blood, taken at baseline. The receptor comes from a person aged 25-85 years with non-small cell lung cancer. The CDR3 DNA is TGTGCCAGCAGCCAAGAAAGCGGGGGGTTCGTGGGAGATACGCAGTATTTT. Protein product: CASSQESGGFVGDTQYF.